This is a list of T cell receptor beta chains from one sample in a study of T cells after yellow fever vaccination. TCRdb re-called the 5' RACE reads through MiXCR, storing one row per CDR3 protein. The data hold approximately 550,000 distinct CDR3 sequences, with less than 20% observed a single time. The specimen comprised PBMCs, sampled 15 days after the yellow fever booster vaccination. The receptor source for this set is a man between 25 and 39 years old who received the YFV17D yellow fever vaccine. The CDR3 runs from the conserved cysteine through the conserved F or W. D genes are given only for firm matches. Rows give clone size only sometimes, using once, few, many, or a class for an expanded clone.

d_gene | j_gene | len | v_gene | abundance | CDR3aa | CDR3nt
NA | TRBJ1-5 | 15 | TRBV7-8 | NA | CASSLWPVGNQPQHF | TGTGCCAGCAGCTTGTGGCCAGTGGGCAATCAGCCCCAGCATTTT
NA | TRBJ2-2 | 13 | TRBV27 | few | CASSLLDTGELFF | TGCGCCAGCAGCTTGCTGGATACCGGGGAGCTGTTTTTT
TRBD1 | TRBJ2-3 | 16 | TRBV28 | NA | CASSPPPGTGTDTQYF | TGTGCCAGCAGCCCCCCCCCCGGGACAGGCACAGATACGCAGTATTTT
TRBD1 | TRBJ1-1 | 13 | TRBV11-2 | NA | CASSAGTAFEAFF | TGTGCCAGCAGCGCAGGGACAGCATTTGAAGCTTTCTTT
NA | TRBJ2-2 | 17 | TRBV5-5 | NA | CASSSAKGGMNTGELFF | TGTGCCAGCAGCTCCGCGAAGGGGGGAATGAACACCGGGGAGCTGTTTTTT
NA | TRBJ2-1 | 15 | TRBV5-1 | few | CASSLTGRDYNEQFF | TGCGCCAGCAGCTTGACGGGGCGGGACTACAATGAGCAGTTCTTC
NA | TRBJ2-2 | 16 | TRBV27 | NA | CASSLREQVNTGELFF | TGTGCCAGCAGCCTAAGGGAACAGGTTAACACCGGGGAGCTGTTTTTT
NA | TRBJ2-7 | 15 | TRBV7-2 | NA | CASSFTSVGFYEQYF | TGTGCCAGCAGCTTCACGTCGGTGGGGTTTTACGAGCAGTACTTC
NA | TRBJ2-5 | 12 | TRBV12-3/TRBV12-4 | few | CASSPQMKTQYF | TGTGCCAGCAGTCCACAGATGAAGACCCAGTACTTC
TRBD2 | TRBJ2-3 | 16 | TRBV18 | few | CASSPVAGGSTDTQYF | TGTGCCAGCTCACCAGTCGCGGGAGGGAGCACAGATACGCAGTATTTT
TRBD2 | TRBJ2-7 | 14 | TRBV29-1 | few | CSALGLAEPKGQYF | TGCAGCGCTCTGGGACTAGCGGAGCCTAAAGGGCAGTACTTC
NA | TRBJ2-5 | 12 | TRBV29-1 | NA | CSVVGRQETQYF | TGCAGCGTTGTGGGGCGCCAAGAGACCCAGTACTTC
TRBD2 | TRBJ2-7 | 13 | TRBV6-5 | few | CASSYSSTGGQYF | TGTGCCAGCAGTTACTCGTCAACGGGAGGGCAGTACTTC
TRBD1 | TRBJ2-5 | 15 | TRBV2 | few | CASTPSSGQGETQYF | TGTGCCAGCACGCCGAGCTCCGGACAGGGAGAGACCCAGTACTTC
NA | TRBJ1-4 | 13 | TRBV4-2 | NA | CASSQGLGRKLFF | TGTGCCAGCAGCCAAGGTTTGGGCAGAAAACTGTTTTTT
NA | TRBJ2-4 | 16 | TRBV19 | NA | CASSLLQGLAKNIQYF | TGTGCCAGTAGCCTTTTACAGGGCCTAGCCAAAAACATTCAGTACTTC
NA | TRBJ2-5 | 14 | TRBV25-1 | NA | CASSELGLRETQYF | TGTGCCAGCAGTGAATTGGGGCTGCGGGAGACCCAGTACTTC
NA | TRBJ1-3 | 15 | TRBV29-1 | NA | CSAWGPTYSGNTIYF | TGCAGCGCTTGGGGACCGACTTACTCTGGAAACACCATATATTTT
NA | TRBJ2-7 | 14 | TRBV27 | NA | CASSLSPSAYEQYF | TGTGCCAGCAGTTTAAGTCCCAGCGCCTACGAGCAGTACTTC
TRBD1 | TRBJ2-7 | 13 | TRBV27 | few | CASRRTGADEQYF | TGTGCCAGCAGAAGGACAGGGGCGGACGAGCAGTACTTC
NA | TRBJ2-5 | 12 | TRBV15 | NA | CATSRSLETQYF | TGTGCCACCAGCAGATCCTTGGAGACCCAGTACTTC
TRBD1 | TRBJ2-7 | 16 | TRBV7-2 | NA | CASSLSQPGQGYEQYF | TGTGCCAGCAGCTTAAGTCAGCCGGGACAGGGGTACGAGCAGTACTTC
NA | TRBJ2-7 | 14 | TRBV7-6 | many | CASSLGQGGYEQYF | TGTGCCAGCAGCTTAGGACAGGGAGGCTACGAGCAGTACTTC
NA | TRBJ2-5 | 14 | TRBV11-2 | few | CASSPQSQRETQYF | TGTGCCAGCAGCCCCCAGTCTCAGCGGGAGACCCAGTACTTC
TRBD2 | TRBJ2-5 | 11 | TRBV29-1 | NA | CTGGWDETQYF | TGCACCGGGGGGTGGGATGAGACCCAGTACTTC
NA | TRBJ2-1 | 13 | TRBV9 | NA | CASSVSAWDEQFF | TGTGCCAGCAGCGTATCGGCCTGGGATGAGCAGTTCTTC
NA | TRBJ1-1 | 12 | TRBV30 | NA | CATYLGGAEAFF | TGTGCCACCTACTTGGGGGGTGCTGAAGCTTTCTTT
TRBD2 | TRBJ2-7 | 15 | TRBV20-1 | NA | CSARGRLAGVEEQYF | TGCAGTGCTAGAGGTAGACTAGCGGGAGTTGAAGAGCAGTACTTC
TRBD2 | TRBJ2-6 | 18 | TRBV12-3/TRBV12-4 | few | CASSFLSRGSSGANVLTF | TGTGCCAGCAGTTTCCTTTCTCGCGGGAGCTCTGGGGCCAACGTCCTGACTTTC
NA | TRBJ2-2 | 13 | TRBV10-2 | NA | CASTGANTGELFF | TGCGCCAGCACCGGGGCGAACACCGGGGAGCTGTTTTTT
NA | TRBJ2-7 | 12 | TRBV10-3 | many | CAISVDQYEQYF | TGTGCCATCAGTGTTGACCAGTACGAGCAGTACTTC
NA | TRBJ2-5 | 15 | TRBV7-2 | NA | CASSLSTGAWETQYF | TGTGCCAGCAGCTTATCAACGGGGGCGTGGGAGACCCAGTACTTC
NA | TRBJ2-1 | 12 | TRBV29-1 | NA | CSRRGADNEEFF | TGCAGCCGACGGGGGGCCGACAATGAGGAGTTCTTC
TRBD2 | TRBJ2-6 | 18 | TRBV5-1 | NA | CASSLLASGRSGANVLTF | TGCGCCAGCAGCCTGCTGGCTAGCGGGAGATCTGGGGCCAACGTCCTGACTTTC
TRBD2 | TRBJ2-1 | 16 | TRBV9 | few | CASSRTSGSAWNEQFF | TGTGCCAGCAGCAGAACTAGCGGGAGTGCTTGGAATGAGCAGTTCTTC
NA | TRBJ1-5 | 16 | TRBV7-8 | NA | CASSFGAGNSNQPQHF | TGTGCCAGCAGCTTCGGGGCTGGGAATAGCAATCAGCCCCAGCATTTT
TRBD2 | TRBJ2-7 | 18 | TRBV3-1 | few | CASSQSGLAGGPENEQYF | TGTGCCAGCAGCCAGTCGGGACTAGCGGGAGGGCCGGAGAACGAGCAGTACTTC
TRBD1 | TRBJ1-3 | 14 | TRBV6-1 | NA | CASITTGAGNTIYF | TGTGCCAGCATCACTACAGGGGCTGGAAACACCATATATTTT
NA | TRBJ2-5 | 13 | TRBV5-1 | NA | CASNLDYQETQYF | TGCGCCAGCAACCTTGACTACCAAGAGACCCAGTACTTC
NA | TRBJ2-2 | 16 | TRBV6-5 | few | CASSYSGGAFTGELFF | TGTGCCAGCAGTTACTCGGGGGGGGCCTTCACCGGGGAGCTGTTTTTT
NA | TRBJ1-1 | 15 | TRBV6-2/TRBV6-3 | NA | CASSYGFAENTEAFF | TGTGCCAGCAGTTACGGCTTCGCAGAGAACACTGAAGCTTTCTTT
TRBD2 | TRBJ2-1 | 15 | TRBV29-1 | NA | CSVRGTSGRAGEQFF | TGCAGCGTTCGCGGGACTAGCGGGAGGGCGGGTGAGCAGTTCTTC
TRBD1 | TRBJ1-1 | 11 | TRBV29-1 | many | CSVKQGAEAFF | TGCAGCGTGAAACAGGGGGCGGAAGCTTTCTTT
NA | TRBJ2-5 | 14 | TRBV18 | NA | CASSPGIAQETQYF | TGTGCCAGCTCACCAGGGATTGCACAAGAGACCCAGTACTTC
TRBD1 | TRBJ2-7 | 16 | TRBV5-1 | few | CASSLVGTGSSYEQYF | TGCGCCAGCAGCTTGGTTGGGACAGGGAGTTCCTACGAGCAGTACTTC
TRBD1 | TRBJ2-3 | 13 | TRBV6-6 | few | CAVRDRGADTQYF | TGTGCCGTCCGGGACAGGGGAGCAGATACGCAGTATTTT
TRBD2 | TRBJ2-7 | 13 | TRBV29-1 | NA | CSVGGGVSYEQYF | TGCAGCGTTGGCGGGGGAGTCTCCTACGAGCAGTACTTC
TRBD2 | TRBJ2-7 | 15 | TRBV11-2 | NA | CASSFGLAGTGEQYF | TGTGCCAGCAGCTTTGGACTAGCGGGAACCGGGGAGCAGTACTTC
TRBD2 | TRBJ2-7 | 14 | TRBV5-8 | NA | CASSLRGGAYEQYF | TGTGCCAGCAGCTTGCGGGGGGGGGCCTACGAGCAGTACTTC
NA | TRBJ2-7 | 13 | TRBV19 | NA | CASRSPSSYEQYF | TGTGCAAGCAGGAGTCCCAGCTCCTACGAGCAGTACTTC